This T cell receptor beta chain was captured in a study of blood T cell repertoires in COVID-19. Background on the study: Donors in the United States, Italy and Spain gave samples during acute or convalescent COVID-19. PBMCs, B-cell-depleted T cells, or T cells were the source of the cDNA or gDNA that made up the material.

In the authors' methods: Amplification with reference gene primers provided the estimates of nucleated cell counts. This table comes from immunoSEQ multiplex PCR, and its TCRdb copy is limited to in-frame clones, with some not included. From that table come the V and J calls and clone size; the DNA was used to work out D and trimming. In the table there are about 210,000 clones, about 90% of which are singletons. V lost 1 base and J 0 bases, leaving 4 bases between the germline ends. The CDR3 spans 14 residues. The germline V gene encodes CDR1 LNHNV and CDR2 YYDKDF (reference sequence). Sequenced: peripheral blood. This clonotype was obtained from a man aged 30 to 45 with acute or convalescent COVID-19. This chain connects TRBV15 to TRBJ2-1; unclear D gene. The CDR3 bases are TGTGCCACCAGCAGAGCGAGCTCCTACAATGAGCAGTTCTTC. It yields the protein CATSRASSYNEQFF.